These T cell receptor beta chains were read from a single sample in a study of T cells in Graves' hyperthyroidism and ophthalmopathy. Via MiXCR, TCRdb re-called the multiplex PCR reads, giving one row per CDR3 protein. The sample contains around 700,000 distinct CDR3 sequences, roughly a third of which appear only once. Specimen: blood. The source is a woman aged 40-49 years with Graves' hyperthyroidism. Each CDR3 is given with its conserved first and last residue. Clone size is not always given. Where it is, it says once, few, many or a class for expanded clones.

len	abundance	v_gene	CDR3aa
12	few	TRBV7-2	CASSTLKETQYF
14	NA	TRBV15	CATSRDSMQGGYTF
11	many	TRBV29-1	CSVYQGEGYTF
11	NA	TRBV7-2	CASSLGTSYTF
15	many	TRBV24-1	CATSDPGRPHYGYTF
16	NA	TRBV7-9	CASSLVSASGKNEQFF
15	many	TRBV7-6	CASSLTDETGNTIYF
15	NA	TRBV6-6	CASSRGGVFNQPQHF
15	NA	TRBV29-1	CSVEDPRGDREKLFF
13	NA	TRBV9	CASSHFWSPDKYF
16	NA	TRBV20-1	CSARDPGLAGKETQYF
15	NA	TRBV7-9	CASSLTSSENSPLHF
16	many	TRBV6-4	CASSDSADSPIYGYTF
17	few	TRBV29-1	CSVEEASYGPNTGELFF
13	few	TRBV20-1	CSASLYSNQPQHF
18	NA	TRBV4-3	CASSQAGSDRGMNTEAFF
13	NA	TRBV9	CASSVLGDTEASF
12	NA	TRBV10-3	CAISGGQTEAFF